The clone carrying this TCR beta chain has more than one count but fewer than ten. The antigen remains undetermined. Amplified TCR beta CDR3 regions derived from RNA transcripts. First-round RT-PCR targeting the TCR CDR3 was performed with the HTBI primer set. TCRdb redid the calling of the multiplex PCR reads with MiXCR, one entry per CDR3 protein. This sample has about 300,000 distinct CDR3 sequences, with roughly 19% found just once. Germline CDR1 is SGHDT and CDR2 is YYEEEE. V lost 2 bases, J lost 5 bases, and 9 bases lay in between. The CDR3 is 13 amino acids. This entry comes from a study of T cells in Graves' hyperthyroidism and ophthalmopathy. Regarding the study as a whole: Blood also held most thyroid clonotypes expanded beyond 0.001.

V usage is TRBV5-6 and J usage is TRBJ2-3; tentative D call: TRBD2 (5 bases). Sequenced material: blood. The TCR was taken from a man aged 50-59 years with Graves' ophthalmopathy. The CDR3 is CASSFFREDTQYF. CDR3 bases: TGTGCCAGCAGCTTCTTCCGGGAAGATACGCAGTATTTT.